The 3 T cell receptor beta chains listed next were all sequenced from one sample in a study of regulatory T cells in long-lasting Graves disease. The TCR beta library used iRepertoire HTBI primers with Arm-PCR amplification of CDR3. TCRdb itself ran the multiplex PCR reads through MiXCR, one entry per CDR3 protein. The sample shows hundreds of thousands of distinct CDR3 sequences, around 15% of them seen only once. Time point reported: newly diagnosed GD, antithyroid drugs for less than 3 months. PBMC-extracted RNA yielded the TCR library. The same sample was also used in a study of T cells in Graves' hyperthyroidism and ophthalmopathy.

The material sequenced was peripheral blood mononuclear cells (PBMCs), taken at new diagnosis, from a patient treated with antithyroid drugs. Every receptor here comes from a woman aged 30 to 39 with Graves disease.

This clonotype was counted at least ten times. The chain has TRBV30 and TRBJ1-2, with no clear D. Germline assignment: CDR1 GTSNPN and CDR2 SVGIG (reference sequence). The V end was cut by 0 bases, the J end by 6 bases, with 11 bases between. The CDR3 runs to 13 residues. DNA for the CDR3: TGTGCCTGGAGTGTCGGCACCCGGGATGGCTACACCTTC. Residues: CAWSVGTRDGYTF.

This clonotype was observed once. Its ends do not fully match the called genes, so a read error is possible. This sequence joins TRBV12-3 or TRBV12-4 and TRBJ1-3; D not certain. This CDR3 has 15 residues. CDR3 DNA sequence: TGTGCCAGCAGTTTTAGGCAGAACTCTGGAACCACCATATATTTT. It yields the protein CASSFRQNSGTTIYF.

J is TRBJ2-1 and V is TRBV7-9; 13 positions match TRBD2. The CDR3 runs to 17 residues. CDR1 and CDR2 from the germline V gene are SEHNR and FQNEAQ (reference sequence). V shed 4 bases and J 6 bases; nucleotides not matched to a gene: 9. The CDR3, as DNA: TGTGCCAGCAGCTCGGGCCGGACTAGCGGGAGATCCAATGAGCAGTTCTTC. It codes for CASSSGRTSGRSNEQFF.